Here is one TCR beta chain with its context. The data stem from a study of OX40 agonist ivuxolimab in advanced cancers. Some clones are missing from TCRdb's copy, which holds only in-frame ones; the method was immunoSEQ multiplex PCR. The table records tens of thousands of clones, about 88% of them present only once. This clonotype was sampled from an adult with an advanced solid tumor such as melanoma, head and neck, liver or kidney cancer. The sample in question was CD4+ or CD8+ T cells sorted from blood, obtained in a trial of the OX40 agonist ivuxolimab.

For the CDR3, the DNA is TGTGCCAGCCCGCCCGGCGGGGGGAGCACAGATACGCAGTATTTT. Translated: CASPPGGGSTDTQYF. This sequence joins TRBV18 and TRBJ2-3, with 8 bases lining up with TRBD2. Germline V gene data show CDR1 as KGHSH and CDR2 as LQKENI. V dropped 8 bases and J dropped 0; count of bases not matched to a gene: 7. The CDR3 contains 15 residues.